This TCR beta chain was identified in a study of T-cell memory formation after mild COVID-19. General study findings and limits: Of the contracting clones, CD4+ ones lay mainly in CM and EM, and CD8+ ones in EMRA.

Trimming took 6 bases from V and 2 from J; bases not matched to a gene: 7. The length of the CDR3 is 14 residues. A remark on this clonotype: Its specificity is unknown.

TCRdb reprocessed the 5' RACE reads with MiXCR, giving one entry per CDR3 protein. The sample includes roughly 100,000 distinct CDR3 sequences, more than 13% seen only once; the top ten take under 45%. The TCR comes from a man aged 18 to 35 who had mild COVID-19 (a few samples of this study predate the infection). Cell type and time point are not known. The chain couples TRBV12-3 or TRBV12-4 to TRBJ2-7; TRBD1 agrees at 7 bases. The sequencing input was PBMCs or a T cell subset sorted from them (not recorded which). CDR3 bases: TGTGCCAGCAGCCACTGGGACAGTACCTACGAGCAGTACTTC. It is translated as CASSHWDSTYEQYF.